This is a list of T cell receptor beta chains from one sample in a study of CD8 T cells in Susac syndrome. From the immunoSEQ multiplex PCR reads, TCRdb called clonotypes with MiXCR, one entry per CDR3 protein. Altogether more than 200,000 distinct CDR3 sequences are present, approximately 94% being singletons, with the ten largest covering over 0.15%. Source material: CD4+ T cells from PBMCs. The receptors were sampled from a human donor with Susac syndrome. Each CDR3 is given with its conserved first and last residue. The D gene is left open where the match is weak. Where a row states a size, it is once, few, many or the class of an expanded clone; other rows omit it.

CDR3nt,CDR3aa,j_gene,abundance,v_gene,d_gene
TGTGCCAGCAGTTCCCCCCCGACAGACGAGCAGTACTTC,CASSSPPTDEQYF,TRBJ2-7,once,TRBV28,-
TGTGCCAGCAGTCCCCGCTCACTCGGAACAGCTTTCTTT,CASSPRSLGTAFF,TRBJ1-1,-,TRBV27,-
TGTGCCAGCAGCCTTTCTGGGGCAGGATCATCTGAAGCTTTCTTT,CASSLSGAGSSEAFF,TRBJ1-1,-,TRBV12-3/TRBV12-4,-
TGTGCCAGCAGTTACAACGCCGGAGAGATCCAGTACTTC,CASSYNAGEIQYF,TRBJ2-5,-,TRBV28,-
TGTGCCAGCACTCGGGGGGCTATGGCCAATGAGCAGTTCTTC,CASTRGAMANEQFF,TRBJ2-1,-,TRBV6-5,-
TGTGCCAGTCGACAGGTCCGAGACTATGGCTACACCTTC,CASRQVRDYGYTF,TRBJ1-2,-,TRBV12-3/TRBV12-4,-
TGTGCCAGCAGCTTGGATCAGGGAAGGAGGGAGACCCAGTACTTC,CASSLDQGRRETQYF,TRBJ2-5,-,TRBV5-4,-
TGTGCCAGTCGCTCACCGTGGGGGGGCATATATGGCTACACCTTC,CASRSPWGGIYGYTF,TRBJ1-2,-,TRBV27,-
TGTGCCAGCTCACCACCCGGGGGGGTCTACACCTTC,CASSPPGGVYTF,TRBJ1-2,-,TRBV18,-
TGTGCCAGCAGCCAAGCCGGACAGGGCCCCTATGGCTACACCTTC,CASSQAGQGPYGYTF,TRBJ1-2,-,TRBV14,TRBD1
TGCAGTGCTAGCTTCGGAGATGAGCAGTTCTTC,CSASFGDEQFF,TRBJ2-1,-,TRBV20-1,-
TGTGCCAGCAGTTCGGGGGGCACTGAAGCTTTCTTT,CASSSGGTEAFF,TRBJ1-1,-,TRBV28,-
TGTGCCAGCAAAGGGGCATTTGGCAATCAGCCCCAGCATTTT,CASKGAFGNQPQHF,TRBJ1-5,-,TRBV6-2/TRBV6-3,-
TGTGCCAGCACCGGAAGGGCCGAGGATGAGCAGTTCTTC,CASTGRAEDEQFF,TRBJ2-1,-,TRBV2,-
TGTGCCAGCAGCCCCCTCGGAGGGCAGCCAAATGAGCAGTTCTTC,CASSPLGGQPNEQFF,TRBJ2-1,-,TRBV28,-
TGCAGTGCTAGTGACCTGGACAGGTCCTACAATGAGCAGTTCTTC,CSASDLDRSYNEQFF,TRBJ2-1,-,TRBV20-1,TRBD1
TGTGCCAGCAGATATCCCGGGACAAAGAACACTGAAGCTTTCTTT,CASRYPGTKNTEAFF,TRBJ1-1,-,TRBV28,-
TGCAGTGCTCTTACCGGACTAGCGGGGGACGAGCAGTTCTTC,CSALTGLAGDEQFF,TRBJ2-1,-,TRBV20-1,TRBD2
TGTGCCAGCAGCCAAGATGTACAGGGTAGCTATGAGCAGTTCTTC,CASSQDVQGSYEQFF,TRBJ2-1,-,TRBV3-1,-
TGCAGTGCTAGAGGGAAGGCTGGCGTTGACTGTTTC,CSARGKAGVDCF,TRBJ2-1,-,TRBV20-1,-
TGTGCCAGCAGTTACTCTTTCGGGAACACTGAAGCTTTCTTT,CASSYSFGNTEAFF,TRBJ1-1,-,TRBV6-5,-
TGTGCCAGCGGAACAGGGGGCGCCGGCGAGCAGTACTTC,CASGTGGAGEQYF,TRBJ2-7,-,TRBV19,TRBD1
TGTGCCAGCAGCGTAGGGGTCGGGGGCGAATTGGACGAGCAGTACTTC,CASSVGVGGELDEQYF,TRBJ2-7,-,TRBV9,-
TGCGCCAGCAGCTTCCAGAACCTCGGAGGCACCGGGGAGCTGTTTTTT,CASSFQNLGGTGELFF,TRBJ2-2,-,TRBV5-1,-
TGCAGCGTTTCTCAGCCCCAGCATTTT,CSVSQPQHF,TRBJ1-5,-,TRBV29-1,-
TGTGCCAGCAGCCACGACGACCCGAGCTCCTACAATGAGCAGTTCTTC,CASSHDDPSSYNEQFF,TRBJ2-1,-,TRBV7-9,-
TGTGCCACCAGCAGAGCTACTCTTTCCGATTCACCCCTCCACTTT,CATSRATLSDSPLHF,TRBJ1-6,-,TRBV15,-
TGTGCCAGCAGGGTCCTAGGGGCGGATGAGACCCAGTACTTC,CASRVLGADETQYF,TRBJ2-5,-,TRBV27,-
TGTGCCAGCACCGGACAGACTTATAATTCACCCCTCCACTTT,CASTGQTYNSPLHF,TRBJ1-6,few,TRBV6-2/TRBV6-3,-
TGTGCCTCTCGCGGGCAGGCCTCGCAGCCCCAGCATTTT,CASRGQASQPQHF,TRBJ1-5,few,TRBV6-5,-
TGTGCCAGCAGTTTCGAGCCCCCCAGCTCCTACAATGAGCAGTTCTTC,CASSFEPPSSYNEQFF,TRBJ2-1,-,TRBV27,-
TGTGCCAGCAGTTTATCAGGGGTTAACACCGGGGAGCTGTTTTTT,CASSLSGVNTGELFF,TRBJ2-2,-,TRBV28,-
TGCGCCAGCAGCCAAGACGCGGAGTCCAATACGCGACCAATCTTCCAAGAGACCCAGTACTTC,CASSQDAESNTRPIFQETQYF,TRBJ2-5,-,TRBV4-3,-
TGTGCCAGCAGCCAGACAGGGCCGAACACCGGGGAGCTGTTTTTT,CASSQTGPNTGELFF,TRBJ2-2,-,TRBV7-8,TRBD1
TGTGCCAGCTCACCGTGGACCGCCGGTAACTATGGCTACACCTTC,CASSPWTAGNYGYTF,TRBJ1-2,-,TRBV18,-
TGTGCCAGCAGCGTAAAAACGGGCACTGAAGCTTTCTTT,CASSVKTGTEAFF,TRBJ1-1,-,TRBV9,-
TGCAGCGTCTACCACCCTAGTAGGAGCAATCAGCCCCAGCATTTT,CSVYHPSRSNQPQHF,TRBJ1-5,-,TRBV29-1,-
TGTGCCAGCCGAAGTCGGGACAGGGGGCGGGATACGCAGTATTTT,CASRSRDRGRDTQYF,TRBJ2-3,-,TRBV7-2,TRBD1
TGTGCCAGCAGTAGGGTGGATGAGCAGTTCTTC,CASSRVDEQFF,TRBJ2-1,-,TRBV6-2/TRBV6-3,-
TGTGCCAGCAGTTTACTAGCGGGTTACGAGCAGTACTTC,CASSLLAGYEQYF,TRBJ2-7,-,TRBV28,TRBD2
TGTGCCAGCAGCTTAAGAACAGCGTTGACAGATACGCAGTATTTT,CASSLRTALTDTQYF,TRBJ2-3,-,TRBV7-3,-
TGTGCCAGCAGTGACCCGACAGGGGGGAATGGCTACACCTTC,CASSDPTGGNGYTF,TRBJ1-2,-,TRBV25-1,TRBD1
TGCAGTGCTAGAGTTTCGGCTAACTATGGCTACACCTTC,CSARVSANYGYTF,TRBJ1-2,-,TRBV20-1,-
TGTGCCAGCAGCTTAATAGTGCCCGTTAACTATGGCTACACCTTC,CASSLIVPVNYGYTF,TRBJ1-2,-,TRBV7-9,-
TGTGCCTGGAGTGTTAAGATCACCGGGGAGCTGTTTTTT,CAWSVKITGELFF,TRBJ2-2,-,TRBV30,-
TGTGCCAGTCTAGCGGGGCTTAGGGGAGATACGCAGTATTTT,CASLAGLRGDTQYF,TRBJ2-3,once,TRBV2,TRBD2
TGTGCCAGCAGCGCCGGAGGGAATCGGTACGAGCAGTACTTC,CASSAGGNRYEQYF,TRBJ2-7,-,TRBV11-2,-
TGTGCCAGCAGCTTGGCTGAGGGGGAGCAGTTCTTC,CASSLAEGEQFF,TRBJ2-1,-,TRBV5-4,-
TGTGCCACCAGTGATGAAGTTAACCGGGGGCCATCCTACAATGAGCAGTTCTTC,CATSDEVNRGPSYNEQFF,TRBJ2-1,-,TRBV24-1,-
TGTGCCAGCAGGCAGGACAATAATTCACCCCTCCACTTT,CASRQDNNSPLHF,TRBJ1-6,-,TRBV6-2/TRBV6-3,-
TGTGCCAGCAGCCTAGGGCCCGTCACCGAGCAGTACTTC,CASSLGPVTEQYF,TRBJ2-7,-,TRBV7-2,-
TGCGCCAGCAGCTGGGGGACTAGCCCGGCGAGCTCCTACAATGAGCAGTTCTTC,CASSWGTSPASSYNEQFF,TRBJ2-1,once,TRBV5-1,TRBD2
TGCGCCAGCAGCTTGGCCTTGGACAGGGGGCGGGATGGCTACACCTTC,CASSLALDRGRDGYTF,TRBJ1-2,-,TRBV5-1,TRBD1
TGTGCCAGCAGTCGGGGGAGCTCCTACGAGCAGTACTTC,CASSRGSSYEQYF,TRBJ2-7,once,TRBV12-3/TRBV12-4,-
TGTGCCTGGAGTGTCGGACTAGCGGGGATCACCGGGGAGCTGTTTTTT,CAWSVGLAGITGELFF,TRBJ2-2,-,TRBV30,TRBD2